What follows are 23 T cell receptor beta chains derived from one specimen sequenced in a study of tumor-infiltrating lymphocytes in primary liver carcinoma. Total RNA amounting to roughly 450 ng was the source from which TCR beta cDNA was made with a constant-region primer. Modified slightly, ARM-PCR produced TCR beta libraries over three nested multiplex PCR rounds. Each of the first two PCR rounds ran approximately 11 cycles with TRBV1-TRBV30 forward and C-beta reverse primers. TCRdb independently ran MiXCR on the multiplex PCR reads; one entry per CDR3 protein. This table holds 300,000 to 350,000 distinct CDR3 sequences, roughly 61% found once. Unsorted whole blood yielded blood RNA, and germline DNA was extracted as well. Sequenced material: peripheral blood. The receptors stem from a middle-aged man with primary liver carcinoma and hepatitis B virus infection.

Worth noting for this clonotype: This may stem from a read error, because a much larger clone lies one nucleotide away. Since the CDR3 does not end with the conserved phenylalanine or tryptophan, this likely comes from a read error. This rearrangement joins TRBV10-3 to TRBJ2-3; D possibly corresponds to TRBD1 (6 bases). Per germline, CDR1 ENHRY and CDR2 SYGVKD. The CDR3 contains 16 residues. Deletions cut 3 bases from V and 2 bases from J, with 15 bases between. In nucleotides, the CDR3 is TGTGCCATCAGTGATAACCGGGACACAATCACAGATACGCAGTATTTA. It encodes CAISDNRDTITDTQYL.

A note on this clonotype: One end of the junction is discordant with germline, which a read error may explain. The chain employs TRBV20-1 and TRBJ2-7; TRBD1 matches at 9 bases. CDR1 and CDR2 (germline): DFQATT, SNEGSKA (reference sequence). This CDR3 is built from 14 residues. The CDR3 reads CSASYGTGNLEQYF. Written as DNA, the CDR3 is TGCAGTGCTAGTTATGGGACAGGGAATCTCGAGCAATACTTC.

The V and J genes are TRBV21-1 and TRBJ1-1; TRBD1, the D gene given by the table, was not confirmed from the DNA. TRBV21-1 counts as a pseudogene. The CDR3 spans 15 residues. The CDR3 sequence is CASRITGTGKSEVFF. DNA of the CDR3: TGTGCCAGCAGAATAACCGGGACAGGGAAGTCTGAAGTTTTCTTT.

V is TRBV11-2 and J is TRBJ2-2; no clear D. The ends were cut back, 6 bases at V and 3 bases at J, with 14 bases in the middle. This CDR3 has 15 amino acids. The V gene's germline CDR1 is SGHAT and CDR2 FQNNGV. The CDR3 DNA sequence: TGTGCCAGCAGATTGATACTGGGTGACACCGGGGAGCTGTTTTTT. Residues: CASRLILGDTGELFF.

This clonotype was detected only a few times. The CDR3 is CASSPAGTGATGELFF. The CDR3 nucleotides are TGCGCCAGCAGCCCTGCCGGGACAGGGGCTACCGGGGAGCTGTTTTTT. V usage is TRBV5-1 and J usage is TRBJ2-2, with TRBD1 matching over 10 bases. Looked up from germline, CDR1 is SGHRS and CDR2 is YFSETQ. V shed 4 bases and J 5 bases; nucleotides not matched to a gene: 8. There are 16 residues in the CDR3.

The chain uses TRBV10-3 and TRBJ2-1, with 7 bases fitting TRBD2. The CDR3 covers 14 residues. V gave up 7 bases and J gave up 8 bases; unmatched junction bases: 11. CDR1 ENHRY and CDR2 SYGVKD come from the germline V gene. The CDR3 loop reads CAITAGDQVDEQFF. In DNA, the CDR3 is TGTGCCATCACTGCGGGGGACCAGGTCGATGAGCAGTTCTTC.

The V call is TRBV5-6, the J call TRBJ2-1; no clear D. CDR3 length: 12 amino acids. Germline CDR1 SGHDT, CDR2 YYEEEE. The V end lost 4 bases, the J end lost 6 bases, and 8 bases lay between the germline ends. The CDR3 nucleotides read TGTGCCAGCAGCAGTGACCGCAATGAGCAGTTCTTC. The encoded protein is CASSSDRNEQFF.

The chain combines TRBV12-3 or TRBV12-4 with TRBJ1-1; 9 nucleotides agree with TRBD1. This CDR3 spans 14 amino acids. J gave up 5 bases and V 5 bases, and 6 bases lay outside the gene matches. CDR3 sequence: CASSGQGQRTEAFF. The DNA of the CDR3 is TGTGCCAGCAGTGGACAGGGGCAACGGACTGAAGCTTTCTTT.

The sample holds one count of this clonotype. One end of the junction fails to match germline, which may point to a read error. The chain carries TRBV11-2 and TRBJ2-1, with D hard to call. Germline CDR1 reads SGHAT; CDR2 reads FQNNGV. The CDR3 has 14 residues. Written as DNA, the CDR3 is TGTGCCAGCACCTTAGACCTACTTATCAATGAGCAGTTCTTC. It specifies CASTLDLLINEQFF.

This clonotype was detected only a few times. V gene TRBV24-1 combines with J gene TRBJ1-6, with D perhaps TRBD1 (5 bases). Germline assignment: CDR1 KGHDR and CDR2 SFDVKD. The V end was cut by 5 bases, the J end by 9 bases, with 19 bases between. CDR3 size: 16 residues. CDR3 sequence: CATSVPGTPEGSPLHF. The CDR3 nucleotides are TGTGCCACCAGTGTTCCCGGGACGCCAGAAGGTTCACCCCTCCACTTT.

This clonotype appeared a single time. The junction and the germline gene differ at one end; a read error may be behind it. The rearrangement uses TRBV6-1 and TRBJ2-3, with TRBD2 matching over 10 bases. Germline CDR1 MNHNS, CDR2 SASEGT. The CDR3 is made up of 16 amino acids. The CDR3, as DNA: TGTGCCAGGAGTGACCCTCGACTAGCGGGCTCAGATACGCAGTATTTT. Encoded protein: CARSDPRLAGSDTQYF.

The chain recombines TRBV29-1 with TRBJ2-3, with D maybe TRBD1 (6 bases). CDR3 length: 14 amino acids. Germline-derived CDR1 and CDR2 are SQVTM and ANQGSEA. DNA for the CDR3: TGCAAGGTTAATCCAGGGGCCAGCACAGATACGCAGTATTTT. Its translation: CKVNPGASTDTQYF.

This rearrangement joins TRBV11-1 to TRBJ2-7; 11 positions match TRBD2. V gave up 9 bases and J gave up 3 bases; unmatched junction bases: 7. CDR3 length: 14 amino acids. Per the germline V gene, CDR1 is SGHAT and CDR2 is FQDESV (reference sequence). The chain's CDR3 is CARGPGTSGYEQYF. As DNA, the CDR3 is TGTGCCAGAGGGCCCGGGACTAGCGGCTACGAGCAGTACTTC.

This clonotype has just one count. V usage is TRBV28 and J usage is TRBJ1-6; D uncertain. Germline values: CDR1 MDHEN, CDR2 SYDVKM. The CDR3 is 13 amino acids. In nucleotides, the CDR3 is TGTTTCAGCAGTTTGGGCAGATATTCACCCCTCCACTTT. Encoded protein: CFSSLGRYSPLHF.

This clonotype was counted only a few times. A clone one base away is much larger, so this may be a read error. CDR3 DNA sequence: TGTGCCAACAGTTACGGCGGTACTAATTCACCCCTCCACTTT. Amino acid sequence: CANSYGGTNSPLHF. The chain links TRBV6-5 to TRBJ1-6; D unclear. CDR1 and CDR2 (germline): MNHEY, SVGAGI. The CDR3 is made up of 14 amino acids.

A note on this clonotype: A read error may be the cause here, since a much bigger clone is one base away. V and J are TRBV13 and TRBJ2-4; no firm D call. CDR1 is PRHDT and CDR2 is FYEKMQ in the germline V gene (reference sequence). V was shortened by 5 bases and J by 7 bases, with 18 bases between the two germline ends. This CDR3 spans 15 amino acids. The CDR3 here is CASSTTVGGRNIQYF. The CDR3 DNA reads as TGTGCCAGCAGCACCACAGTGGGCGGTCGGAACATTCAGTACTTC.

The V gene is TRBV5-4, the J gene TRBJ1-1; no clear D gene. The V end lost 2 bases, the J end lost 5 bases, and 16 bases lay between the germline ends. This CDR3 is 15 amino acids long. Germline CDR1 is SGHNT and CDR2 is YYREEE (reference sequence). The CDR3 protein is CASSFLWEAHTEAFF. The DNA of the CDR3 is TGTGCCAGCAGCTTCCTGTGGGAGGCACATACTGAAGCTTTCTTT.

As for this clonotype: This sequence may be a read error, since a much larger clone differs from it by one base. This sequence joins TRBV6-5 and TRBJ2-7, with D unclear. The CDR3 is made up of 14 amino acids. Germline V gene lookup returns CDR1 MNHEY and CDR2 SVGAGI. V was clipped by 6 bases and J by 2 bases, with 14 bases between them. For the CDR3, the DNA is TGTGCCAGCAGAACAGAAATACTCCCCTACGAGCAGTACTTC. Protein product: CASRTEILPYEQYF.

In its sample, this clonotype was seen a few times. The chain uses TRBV10-3 and TRBJ2-7; TRBD2 matches 8 bases. With V trimmed by 11 bases and J by 3 bases, 3 bases remained unmatched. Germline-derived CDR1 and CDR2 are ENHRY and SYGVKD. This CDR3 comprises 11 residues. The CDR3 sequence is CAVGGGYEQYF. For the CDR3, the DNA is TGTGCCGTCGGGGGGGGCTACGAGCAGTACTTC.

Details on this clonotype: A much larger clone differs by one base, so this may be a read error. The chain couples TRBV12-5 to TRBJ2-3; D is possibly TRBD1 (5 bases). The CDR3 is 12 residues long. Trimming stripped 6 bases from V and 6 bases from J, with 10 bases between. CDR1 LGHNT and CDR2 FRNRAP come from the germline V gene. CDR3 DNA: TGTGCTAGTGGACTCACAGGCGATACGCAGTATTTT. Its translation: CASGLTGDTQYF.

This clonotype appeared many times. This chain uses TRBV14 with TRBJ2-3; D is unresolved. The V gene's germline CDR1 is SGHDN and CDR2 FVKESK. The CDR3 has 16 residues. V was shortened by 1 base and J by 6 bases, with 17 bases between the two germline ends. CDR3 sequence reads: CASSQGIRPSSDTQYF. The CDR3 bases are TGTGCCAGCAGCCAAGGAATTAGGCCCTCATCGGATACGCAGTATTTT.

This clonotype was seen at least ten times. CDR3 in DNA: TGTGCCAGCAGTTACTCCGAGAGAATGAACACTGAAGCTTTCTTT. Amino acid sequence: CASSYSERMNTEAFF. V usage is TRBV6-6 and J usage is TRBJ1-1; D ambiguous. This CDR3 comprises 15 residues. V was shortened by 0 bases and J by 0 bases, with 8 bases between the two germline ends. Germline V gives CDR1 MNHNY, CDR2 SVGAGI (reference sequence).

The chain links TRBV4-1 to TRBJ1-5; D might be TRBD1 (5 bases). This CDR3 is built from 18 residues. With 1 base removed from V and 5 bases from J, the gap between germline ends came to 21 bases. In germline, CDR1 is MGHRA, CDR2 YSYEKL. The CDR3 nucleotides are TGCGCCAGCAGCCAAGGGCCTCCCGGGATAGGGGCCCATCAGCCCCAGCATTTT. It is translated as CASSQGPPGIGAHQPQHF.